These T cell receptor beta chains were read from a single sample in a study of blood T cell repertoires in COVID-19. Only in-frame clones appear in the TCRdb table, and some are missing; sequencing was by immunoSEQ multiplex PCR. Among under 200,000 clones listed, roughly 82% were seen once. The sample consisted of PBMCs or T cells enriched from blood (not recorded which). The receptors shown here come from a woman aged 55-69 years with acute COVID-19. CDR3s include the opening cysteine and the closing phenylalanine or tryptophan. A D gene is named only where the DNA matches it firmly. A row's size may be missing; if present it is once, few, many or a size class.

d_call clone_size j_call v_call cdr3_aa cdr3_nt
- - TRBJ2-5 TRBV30 CAWLLETQYF TGTGCCTGGCTCCTAGAGACCCAGTACTTC
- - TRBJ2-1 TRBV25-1 CASSRDTPPYNEQFF TGTGCCAGCAGTCGGGACACACCTCCCTACAATGAGCAGTTCTTC
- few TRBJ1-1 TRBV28 CATGGGNTEAFF TGTGCCACCGGGGGGGGGAACACTGAAGCTTTCTTT
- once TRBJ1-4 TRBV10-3 CAISEPYHEKLFF TGTGCCATCAGTGAGCCCTACCATGAAAAACTGTTTTTT
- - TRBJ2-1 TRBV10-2 CASSEWSGFAYNEQFF TGCGCCAGCAGTGAGTGGTCCGGGTTCGCCTACAATGAGCAGTTCTTC
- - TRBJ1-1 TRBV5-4 CASSQASGARGHTEAFF TGTGCCAGCAGCCAGGCTTCAGGGGCTCGGGGCCACACTGAAGCTTTCTTT
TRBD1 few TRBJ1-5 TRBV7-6 CASSIQGENQPQHF TGTGCCAGCAGCATACAGGGGGAAAATCAGCCCCAGCATTTT
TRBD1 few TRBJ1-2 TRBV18 CASSRSGQGAMDGYTF TGTGCCAGCTCACGTTCCGGGCAGGGGGCCATGGATGGCTACACCTTC
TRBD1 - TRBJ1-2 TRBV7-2 CASSSGTGGYGYTF TGTGCCAGCAGCTCCGGGACAGGGGGCTATGGCTACACCTTC
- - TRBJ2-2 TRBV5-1 CASSYLRQGGNTGELFF TGCGCCAGCAGCTACCTCCGACAGGGAGGGAACACCGGGGAGCTGTTTTTT
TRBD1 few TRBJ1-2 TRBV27 CASRTGGWDGYTF TGTGCCAGCAGGACAGGGGGCTGGGATGGCTACACCTTC
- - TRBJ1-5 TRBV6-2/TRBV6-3 CASSFGRTGNDQPQHF TGTGCCAGCAGTTTCGGACGAACAGGTAATGATCAGCCCCAGCATTTT
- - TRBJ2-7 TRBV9 CASSPRTGTYEQYF TGTGCCAGCAGCCCGAGAACCGGGACCTACGAGCAGTACTTC
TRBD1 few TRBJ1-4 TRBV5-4 CASSLQGAYEKLFF TGTGCCAGCAGCTTGCAGGGGGCCTATGAAAAACTGTTTTTT
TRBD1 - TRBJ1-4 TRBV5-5 CASSHTPGQGTEKLFF TGTGCCAGCAGTCATACCCCGGGACAGGGTACCGAAAAACTGTTTTTT
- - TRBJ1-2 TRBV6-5 CASLGGNYGYTF TGTGCCAGCCTAGGAGGGAATTATGGCTACACCTTC
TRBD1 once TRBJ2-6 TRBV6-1 CASSVQGAAGANVLTF TGTGCCAGCAGTGTACAGGGGGCTGCTGGGGCCAACGTCCTGACTTTC
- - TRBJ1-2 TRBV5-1 CASSSMVRDYGYTF TGCGCCAGCAGCTCCATGGTTCGCGACTATGGCTACACCTTC
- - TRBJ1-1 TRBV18 CASSPLEDYTEAFF TGTGCCAGCTCACCACTGGAAGACTACACTGAAGCTTTCTTT
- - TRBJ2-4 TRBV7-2 CASSPYLAKNIQYF TGTGCCAGCAGCCCTTATCTAGCCAAAAACATTCAGTACTTC
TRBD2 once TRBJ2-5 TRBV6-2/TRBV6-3 CASSSGAGVQETQYF TGTGCCAGCAGTAGCGGGGCGGGGGTACAAGAGACCCAGTACTTC
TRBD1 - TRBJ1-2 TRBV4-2 CASSLRGDRVHGYTF TGTGCCAGCAGCCTCAGGGGGGACAGGGTTCATGGCTACACCTTC
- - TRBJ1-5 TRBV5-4 CASSLGGGNNQPQHF TGTGCCAGCAGCTTGGGGGGGGGCAACAATCAGCCCCAGCATTTT
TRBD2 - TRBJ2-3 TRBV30 CAWSGWERGITFTQYF TGTGCCTGGAGTGGTTGGGAGCGGGGTATCACCTTTACGCAGTATTTT
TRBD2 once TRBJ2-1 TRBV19 CATRGKAGAYNEQFF TGTGCCACCCGGGGCAAAGCGGGGGCCTACAATGAGCAGTTCTTC
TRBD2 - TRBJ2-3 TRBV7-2 CASSLAWREGGDTQYF TGTGCCAGCAGCTTGGCATGGCGGGAGGGCGGGGATACGCAGTATTTT
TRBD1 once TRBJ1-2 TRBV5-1 CASSAGQGSSWGYTF TGCGCCAGCAGCGCTGGACAGGGCTCCTCATGGGGCTACACCTTC
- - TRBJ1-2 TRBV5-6 CASSVRALTHLYYGYTF TGTGCCAGCAGCGTCCGCGCCTTAACCCACCTATACTATGGCTACACCTTC
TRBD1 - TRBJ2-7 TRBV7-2 CASSLGQGNYEQYF TGTGCCAGCAGCTTAGGACAGGGGAACTACGAGCAGTACTTC
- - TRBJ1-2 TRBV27 CASSLLPTYGYTF TGTGCCAGCAGTTTACTACCCACCTATGGCTACACCTTC
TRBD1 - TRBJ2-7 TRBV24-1 CATSDSTGGDEQYF TGTGCCACCAGTGACTCCACAGGGGGCGACGAGCAGTACTTC
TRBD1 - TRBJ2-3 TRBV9 CASSPWTGSTDTQYF TGTGCCAGCAGCCCATGGACAGGTAGCACAGATACGCAGTATTTT
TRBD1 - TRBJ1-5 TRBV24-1 CATSETGTGTIDSNQPQHF TGTGCCACCAGTGAAACCGGGACAGGGACCATCGATAGCAATCAGCCCCAGCATTTT
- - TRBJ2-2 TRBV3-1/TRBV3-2 CASSQDLVPAGELFF TGTGCCAGCAGCCAAGATCTGGTTCCGGCCGGGGAGCTGTTTTTT
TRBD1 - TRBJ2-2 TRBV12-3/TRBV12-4 CASSLTGAGELFF TGTGCCAGCAGCCTGACAGGGGCCGGGGAGCTGTTTTTT
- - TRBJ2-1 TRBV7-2 CASSLEQSYNEQFF TGTGCCAGCAGCTTAGAACAGAGTTACAATGAGCAGTTCTTC
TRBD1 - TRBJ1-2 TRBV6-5 CASSTTGHYGYTF TGTGCCAGCAGTACGACAGGGCATTATGGCTACACCTTC
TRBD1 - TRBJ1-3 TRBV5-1 CASSSQGASGNTIYF TGCGCCAGCAGCTCACAGGGGGCGTCGGGAAACACCATATATTTT
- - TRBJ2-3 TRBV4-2 CASSQEGYADTQYF TGTGCCAGCAGCCAAGAGGGCTACGCAGATACGCAGTATTTT
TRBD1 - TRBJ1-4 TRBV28 CASSPGTGWEKLFF TGTGCCAGCAGTCCGGGGACAGGTTGGGAAAAACTGTTTTTT